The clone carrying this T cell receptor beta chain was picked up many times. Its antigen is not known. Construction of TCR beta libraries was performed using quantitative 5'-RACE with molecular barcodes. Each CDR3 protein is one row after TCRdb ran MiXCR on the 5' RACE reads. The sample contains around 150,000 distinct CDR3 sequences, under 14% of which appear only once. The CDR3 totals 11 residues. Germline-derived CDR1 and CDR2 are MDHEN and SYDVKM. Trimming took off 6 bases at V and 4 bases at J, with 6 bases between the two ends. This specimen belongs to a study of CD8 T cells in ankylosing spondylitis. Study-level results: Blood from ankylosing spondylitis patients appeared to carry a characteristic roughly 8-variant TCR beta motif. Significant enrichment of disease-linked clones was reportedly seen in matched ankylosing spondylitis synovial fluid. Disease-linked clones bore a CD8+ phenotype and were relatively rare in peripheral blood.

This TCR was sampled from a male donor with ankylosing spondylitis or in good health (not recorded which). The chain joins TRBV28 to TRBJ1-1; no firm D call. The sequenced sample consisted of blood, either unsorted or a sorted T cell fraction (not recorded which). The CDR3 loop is CASREITEAFF. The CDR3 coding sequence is TGTGCCAGCAGGGAGATCACTGAAGCTTTCTTT.